This T cell receptor (beta chain) originates from a study of CD8 T cells in Susac syndrome. Study details: Intravenous immunoglobulin alone or corticosteroids were being given to patients with Susac syndrome at blood draw, unless they were therapy-naive.

General study findings and limits: Susac CD8+ clonal expansion peaked in TEMRA cells and active patients. Susac-specific public clones in total CD8+ repertoires numbered about 17; in CD8+ TEMRA repertoires, they numbered five.

RNA, at about 0.45 to 1 ug, was reverse transcribed with random hexamers. TCRdb ran MiXCR on the immunoSEQ multiplex PCR reads and lists one entry per CDR3 protein. The table records 100,000 to 150,000 distinct CDR3 sequences, 90% to 95% of them present only once. V lost 1 base, J lost 1 base, and 7 bases stayed unmatched. CDR1 and CDR2 (germline): SEHNR, FQNEAQ (reference sequence). The CDR3 sequence is 17 residues long. TCR beta sequencing was performed on blood CD8+ and CD4+ T cells. Details on this clonotype: Its antigen is unknown.

Input material: CD8+ T cells from PBMCs. The J gene is TRBJ1-1, the V gene TRBV7-9; 9 bases are a match to TRBD1. This clonotype was sampled from a human donor with Susac syndrome. CDR3 coding DNA: TGTGCCAGCAGCTTAGTTGGGACAGGGTATGCGAACACTGAAGCTTTCTTT. Its protein is CASSLVGTGYANTEAFF.